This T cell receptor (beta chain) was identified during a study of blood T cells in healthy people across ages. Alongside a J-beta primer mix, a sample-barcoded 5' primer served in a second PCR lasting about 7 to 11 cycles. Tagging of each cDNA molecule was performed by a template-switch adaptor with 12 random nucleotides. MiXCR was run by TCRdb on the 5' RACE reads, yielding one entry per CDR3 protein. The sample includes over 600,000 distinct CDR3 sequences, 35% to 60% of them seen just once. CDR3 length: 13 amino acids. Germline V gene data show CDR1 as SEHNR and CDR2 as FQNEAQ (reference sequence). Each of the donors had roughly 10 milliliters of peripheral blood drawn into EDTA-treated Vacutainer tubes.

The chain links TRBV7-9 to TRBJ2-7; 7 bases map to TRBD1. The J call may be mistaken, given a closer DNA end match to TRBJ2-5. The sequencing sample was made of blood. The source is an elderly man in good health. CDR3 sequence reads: CASSLGDRQTQYF. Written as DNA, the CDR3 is TGTGCCAGCAGCTTAGGGGACAGACAGACCCAGTACTTC.